A selection of T cell receptor beta chains follows, all from one sample in a study of T cells in Graves' hyperthyroidism and ophthalmopathy. Using its own MiXCR run on the multiplex PCR reads, TCRdb lists one record per CDR3 protein. The sample consists of hundreds of thousands of distinct CDR3 sequences, roughly 21% of them appearing once. Sequencing was done on a sample of blood. Receptor source: a man aged 35-49 years with Graves' ophthalmopathy. Each CDR3 is given with its conserved first and last residue. The order of the fields is clone size, V gene, J gene, CDR3 protein. Only some rows state a clone size, as once, few, many or a class for expanded clones.

clone size: few
V gene: TRBV20-1
J gene: TRBJ2-7
CDR3 protein: CSARAPGTGVGKGSYEQYF

clone size: NA
V gene: TRBV15
J gene: TRBJ1-4
CDR3 protein: CATSRGVESNEKLFF

clone size: few
V gene: TRBV19
J gene: TRBJ2-5
CDR3 protein: CASRKGLAETQYF

clone size: many
V gene: TRBV7-2
J gene: TRBJ2-3
CDR3 protein: CASSLVQGTDTQYF

clone size: NA
V gene: TRBV10-2
J gene: TRBJ2-7
CDR3 protein: CASEGAYEQYF

clone size: many
V gene: TRBV12-3/TRBV12-4
J gene: TRBJ2-2
CDR3 protein: CASSLSLYLTEANTGELFF

clone size: NA
V gene: TRBV5-8
J gene: TRBJ1-4
CDR3 protein: CASSLDLGEKLFF

clone size: many
V gene: TRBV2
J gene: TRBJ2-7
CDR3 protein: CASSDFPDSYEQYF

clone size: few
V gene: TRBV28
J gene: TRBJ1-4
CDR3 protein: CASSVPGPGGNEKLFF

clone size: few
V gene: TRBV6-6
J gene: TRBJ1-1
CDR3 protein: CASSYPGFMNTEAFF

clone size: many
V gene: TRBV7-3
J gene: TRBJ2-2
CDR3 protein: CASSLRASGRTGELFF

clone size: NA
V gene: TRBV20-1
J gene: TRBJ2-7
CDR3 protein: CSARRGWGLYEQYF

clone size: NA
V gene: TRBV12-3/TRBV12-4
J gene: TRBJ2-1
CDR3 protein: CASRIQGPSYNEQFF

clone size: few
V gene: TRBV5-1
J gene: TRBJ2-7
CDR3 protein: CASSPGQARRAYF

clone size: NA
V gene: TRBV4-2
J gene: TRBJ2-2
CDR3 protein: CASSQDGQGRTGELFF

clone size: many
V gene: TRBV7-9
J gene: TRBJ1-4
CDR3 protein: CASSSPGTGESEKLFF

clone size: many
V gene: TRBV30
J gene: TRBJ2-2
CDR3 protein: CATAGANTGELFF

clone size: NA
V gene: TRBV25-1
J gene: TRBJ2-2
CDR3 protein: CASSDGAGGVTTGELFF

clone size: once
V gene: TRBV29-1
J gene: TRBJ2-5
CDR3 protein: CSVGSQPQETQCF

clone size: many
V gene: TRBV7-3
J gene: TRBJ2-1
CDR3 protein: CASSLNEESYNEQFF

clone size: NA
V gene: TRBV4-2
J gene: TRBJ2-3
CDR3 protein: CASSQVSSGGPTDTQYF

clone size: many
V gene: TRBV12-3/TRBV12-4
J gene: TRBJ2-7
CDR3 protein: CASSLLGLAVSYEQYF

clone size: many
V gene: TRBV28
J gene: TRBJ2-1
CDR3 protein: CASTTNDPGYNNEQFF

clone size: NA
V gene: TRBV27
J gene: TRBJ2-7
CDR3 protein: CASSTAPRRLYEQYF

clone size: many
V gene: TRBV7-8
J gene: TRBJ2-7
CDR3 protein: CASSSSRGARLEQYF

clone size: NA
V gene: TRBV20-1
J gene: TRBJ2-7
CDR3 protein: CSAGGQVYEQYF

clone size: NA
V gene: TRBV6-2/TRBV6-3
J gene: TRBJ2-2
CDR3 protein: CASSYRGLANTGELFF

clone size: NA
V gene: TRBV20-1
J gene: TRBJ1-6
CDR3 protein: CSAFRGQGLRNSPLHF